Below are 23 T cell receptor beta chains sequenced from a single sample in a study of blood T cell repertoires in COVID-19. The protocol was immunoSEQ multiplex PCR, while the TCRdb copy is restricted to in-frame clones and leaves out a portion. The sample has 320,000 or so clones; more than 75% are singletons. The sample consisted of PBMCs or T cells enriched from blood (not recorded which). Every receptor here comes from a woman aged 30 to 39 who had recovered from COVID-19.

The rearrangement links TRBV5-1 to TRBJ1-6, with D tentatively TRBD1 (6 bases). CDR1 and CDR2 from the germline V gene are SGHRS and YFSETQ. The V and J ends lost 2 bases and 0 bases respectively, with 9 bases between them. This CDR3 is 16 amino acids long. CDR3 DNA: TGCGCCAGCAGCTTTACAGGGAGCTCCTATAATTCACCCCTCCACTTT. This gives the protein CASSFTGSSYNSPLHF.

V gene TRBV24-1 combines with J gene TRBJ2-1; TRBD1 aligns across 9 bases. This CDR3 has 14 amino acids. CDR1 KGHDR and CDR2 SFDVKD come from the germline V gene. V lost 5 bases, J lost 7 bases, and 5 bases stayed unmatched. Here the CDR3 DNA reads TGTGCCACCAGTGTCACAGGGGGCTTGAATGAGCAGTTCTTC. Residues: CATSVTGGLNEQFF.

The chain joins TRBV5-4 to TRBJ2-7; 9 positions agree with TRBD2. Per the germline V gene, CDR1 is SGHNT and CDR2 is YYREEE (reference sequence). V gave up 4 bases and J gave up 6 bases; unmatched junction bases: 14. CDR3 length: 16 amino acids. The CDR3 loop is CASSAGLAGVSIEQYF. DNA for the CDR3: TGTGCCAGCAGCGCGGGATTAGCGGGGGTAAGCATCGAGCAGTACTTC.

The count of this clone is one. This chain uses TRBV28 with TRBJ1-5, with D perhaps TRBD1 (5 bases). Per germline, CDR1 MDHEN and CDR2 SYDVKM. V shed 7 bases and J shed 0 bases, with 13 bases lying between them. This CDR3 is 15 amino acids long. The DNA for the CDR3 is TGTGCCAGCACCCTGGGGGGGAATAGCAATCAGCCCCAGCATTTT. Its protein product is CASTLGGNSNQPQHF.

This chain uses TRBV6-5 with TRBJ1-1, with no clear D. This CDR3 is built from 13 residues. V was trimmed by 7 bases and J by 1 base, leaving 10 bases between them. CDR1 and CDR2 (germline): MNHEY, SVGAGI. CDR3 sequence: CASIARGNTEAFF. As DNA, the CDR3 is TGTGCCAGCATCGCCCGCGGGAACACTGAAGCTTTCTTT.

This clone appeared many times. The chain joins TRBV4-1 to TRBJ2-7; tentatively, D is TRBD2 (6 bases). The V gene's germline CDR1 is MGHRA and CDR2 YSYEKL. This CDR3 comprises 15 residues. V was clipped by 1 base and J by 4 bases, with 14 bases between them. The CDR3 coding sequence is TGCGCCAGCAGCCAAGGTAGGGGAGGAGGGTACGAGCAGTACTTC. Translation: CASSQGRGGGYEQYF.

The chain joins TRBV7-8 to TRBJ2-3; 9 bases align to TRBD1. Unmatched junction bases numbered 8, after V lost 5 bases and J lost 2 bases. The CDR3 has 16 amino acids. CDR1 SGHVS and CDR2 FQNEAQ come from the germline V gene. CDR3 residues: CASSTAGTGPTDTQYF. CDR3 nucleotides: TGTGCCAGCAGCACCGCCGGGACAGGGCCCACAGATACGCAGTATTTT.

The chain is built from TRBV19 and TRBJ1-1, with a weak D call TRBD1 (5 bases). Deletions cut 0 bases from V and 0 bases from J, with 8 bases between. This CDR3 is 15 amino acids long. The V gene's germline CDR1 is LNHDA and CDR2 SQIVND (reference sequence). CDR3 sequence: CASSIDRVMNTEAFF. CDR3 DNA sequence: TGTGCCAGTAGTATAGACAGGGTGATGAACACTGAAGCTTTCTTT.

This clone was seen a single time. V usage is TRBV7-2 and J usage is TRBJ2-5; 9 positions match TRBD1. CDR1 is SGHTA, CDR2 FQGNSA, per germline. This CDR3 is 14 amino acids long. With 1 base clipped from V and 5 bases from J, the junction kept 2 bases outside the gene matches. CDR3 DNA sequence: TGTGCCAGCAGCTTAGTCGACAGGGGGGAGACCCAGTACTTC. It yields the protein CASSLVDRGETQYF.

V and J are TRBV29-1 and TRBJ1-1, with TRBD1 matching over 8 bases. V dropped 6 bases and J dropped 3; count of bases not matched to a gene: 6. Germline V lookup: CDR1 SQVTM, CDR2 ANQGSEA. CDR3 length: 13 amino acids. Written as DNA, the CDR3 is TGCAGCGTCGGACAGGGAAGTGACACTGAAGCTTTCTTT. Amino acid sequence: CSVGQGSDTEAFF.

V usage is TRBV5-4 and J usage is TRBJ1-1; the D gene is possibly TRBD1 (5 bases). Germline V gives CDR1 SGHNT, CDR2 YYREEE (reference sequence). This CDR3 spans 17 amino acids. V lost 1 base and J 1 base, leaving 17 bases between the germline ends. For the CDR3, the DNA is TGTGCCAGCAGCTTGTGGGGGGACCGGGGCCCGAACACTGAAGCTTTCTTT. Translating gives CASSLWGDRGPNTEAFF.

The V gene is TRBV21-1, the J gene TRBJ1-5; TRBD1, the D gene given by the table, was not confirmed from the DNA. TRBV21-1 is deemed a pseudogene. The CDR3 runs 14 residues. The CDR3 is CASVGTGRNQPQHF. The CDR3 nucleotides are TGTGCCAGCGTAGGAACAGGGCGCAATCAGCCCCAGCATTTT.

This chain uses TRBV6-5 with TRBJ2-3, with 12 nucleotides matching TRBD2. The ends lost 4 bases at V and 3 bases at J; junction bases unmatched: 5. Per germline, CDR1 MNHEY and CDR2 SVGAGI. This CDR3 has 16 amino acids. DNA for the CDR3: TGTGCCAGCAGTTGGAGACTAGCGGGGGTGACAGATACGCAGTATTTT. It encodes CASSWRLAGVTDTQYF.

The CDR3 sequence: CASSLVAGASEQYF. Written as DNA, the CDR3 is TGTGCCAGCAGCTTAGTAGCGGGGGCTAGCGAGCAGTACTTC. The chain carries TRBV11-2 and TRBJ2-7; 9 positions agree with TRBD2. J lost 6 bases, V lost 1 base, and 4 bases had no gene match. The CDR3 spans 14 residues. Germline lookup yields CDR1 SGHAT and CDR2 FQNNGV.

In this sample, this clone turned up once. V gene TRBV4-1 combines with J gene TRBJ2-7, with D possibly matching TRBD1 (5 bases). The CDR3 is 13 amino acids. V dropped 1 base and J dropped 7 bases, with 11 bases sitting between them. The V gene's germline CDR1 is MGHRA and CDR2 YSYEKL. The CDR3 coding sequence is TGCGCCAGCAGCCAAGGGGCAGGGATTGAGCAGTACTTC. Translated: CASSQGAGIEQYF.

This chain connects TRBV3-1 (or the pseudogene TRBV3-2) to TRBJ2-7; 8 positions agree with TRBD2. The CDR3 runs 14 residues. Germline V gene data show CDR1 as LGHDT and CDR2 as YNNKEL (reference sequence). J was trimmed by 7 bases and V by 1 base; bases with no gene match: 6. Written as DNA, the CDR3 is TGTGCCAGCAGCCAAGCAGGACTAGCTTGGGAGCAGTACTTC. The encoded protein is CASSQAGLAWEQYF.

The V gene is TRBV19, the J gene TRBJ1-5; D unclear. This CDR3 has 14 amino acids. Germline CDR1 LNHDA, CDR2 SQIVND (reference sequence). Trimming left V 5 bases short and J 8 bases short, with 16 bases between. This chain's CDR3 is CASSRGRIGEPQHF. As DNA, the CDR3 is TGTGCCAGTAGTCGGGGTCGTATAGGAGAGCCCCAGCATTTT.

The chain links TRBV14 to TRBJ2-1; TRBD2 agrees at 7 bases. CDR3 length: 14 amino acids. The ends lost 4 bases at V and 6 bases at J; junction bases unmatched: 6. Per germline, CDR1 SGHDN and CDR2 FVKESK. The CDR3 here is CASSRSAGSNEQFF. The CDR3 DNA sequence: TGTGCCAGCAGCCGATCAGCGGGGAGCAATGAGCAGTTCTTC.

V usage is TRBV5-1 and J usage is TRBJ2-7, with D possibly matching TRBD1 (6 bases). Trimming removed 3 bases at V and 5 bases at J, with 24 bases between. The CDR3 loop spans 17 amino acids. CDR1 is SGHRS, CDR2 YFSETQ, per germline. CDR3: CASSSWGPGAGENEQYF. For the CDR3, the DNA is TGCGCCAGCAGCTCGTGGGGACCAGGGGCAGGAGAAAACGAGCAGTACTTC.

The chain uses TRBV5-1 and TRBJ2-1, with TRBD2 identical over 8 bases. CDR1 and CDR2 from the germline V gene are SGHRS and YFSETQ. V was clipped by 2 bases and J by 3 bases; unmatched bases: 7. There are 16 residues in the CDR3. The CDR3 nucleotides are TGCGCCAGCAGCTTAAATAGCGGGACTAACTACAATGAGCAGTTCTTC. Translated: CASSLNSGTNYNEQFF. Supplemented by reference TRBV5-1 and TRBJ2-1, the full variable domain reads KAGVTQTPRYLIKTRGQQVTLSCSPISGHRSVSWYQQTPGQGLQFLFEYFSETQRNKGNFPGRFSGRQFSNSRSEMNVSTLELGDSALYLCASSLNSGTNYNEQFFGPGTRLTVL.

This sequence joins TRBV2 and TRBJ2-5; TRBD1 agrees at 7 bases. Trimming removed 10 bases from V and 2 bases from J; junction bases left unmatched: 4. The CDR3 contains 12 residues. The germline CDR1 and CDR2 sequences are SNHLY and FYNNEI. CDR3: CATRDRQETQYF. The CDR3 DNA reads as TGTGCCACTAGGGACAGACAAGAGACCCAGTACTTC.

The chain couples TRBV4-1 to TRBJ1-3; the D gene is possibly TRBD1 (6 bases). The CDR3 runs 15 residues. V lost 0 bases and J 8 bases, leaving 14 bases between the germline ends. Per germline, CDR1 MGHRA and CDR2 YSYEKL. The CDR3 loop reads CASSQDGGRGDTIYF. The CDR3 coding sequence is TGCGCCAGCAGCCAAGATGGGGGCCGAGGGGACACCATATATTTT.

Concerning this clone itself: Other DNA sequences in this sample translate to the same CDR3. CDR3 DNA: TGTGCCAGCAGCCCCGGAGCCTACGAGCAGTACTTC. This sequence encodes CASSPGAYEQYF. The chain is built from TRBV7-9 and TRBJ2-7; the D is unclear. The CDR3 totals 12 residues. V lost 5 bases to trimming and J lost 2 bases, with 7 bases between them. Germline V gene data show CDR1 as SEHNR and CDR2 as FQNEAQ (reference sequence).